The T cell receptor beta chain described here comes from a study of cytomegalovirus exposure and HLA in healthy donors. This clone appeared a single time. The CDR3 is 15 residues long. V was shortened by 0 bases and J by 0 bases, with 4 bases between the two germline ends. The V gene's germline CDR1 is SGDLS and CDR2 YYNGEE. The repertoire was sequenced with immunoSEQ multiplex PCR; TCRdb's copy has only in-frame clones and lacks some. The sample holds approximately 65,000 clones, approximately 94% seen once. The specimen sequenced was PBMCs. The TCR comes from a woman under 30 in good health and CMV-seronegative. This chain connects TRBV9 to TRBJ2-6; no definite D call. CDR3 loop: CASSVVFSGANVLTF. CDR3 DNA sequence: TGTGCCAGCAGCGTAGTCTTCTCTGGGGCCAACGTCCTGACTTTC. The whole variable domain, filled in from reference TRBV9 and TRBJ2-6, reads DSGVTQTPKHLITATGQRVTLRCSPRSGDLSVYWYQQSLDQGLQFLIQYYNGEERAKGNILERFSAQQFPDLHSELNLSSLELGDSALYFCASSVVFSGANVLTFGAGSRLTVL.